This passage covers 20 T cell receptor beta chains from one sample sequenced in a study of blood T cell repertoires in COVID-19. The assay was immunoSEQ multiplex PCR, and TCRdb's table has in-frame clones only and misses some. The sample lists fewer than 250,000 clones; around nine tenths were seen once. The specimen sequenced was peripheral blood. These receptor sequences come from a man aged 25-40 years with acute or convalescent COVID-19.

The CDR3 is CASSFGQGNTEAFF. In nucleotides, the CDR3 is TGTGCCAGCAGCTTTGGACAGGGGAACACTGAAGCTTTCTTT. This chain connects TRBV5-6 to TRBJ1-1, with 8 nucleotides matching TRBD1. From germline, CDR1 is SGHDT and CDR2 YYEEEE. The CDR3 contains 14 residues. The J segment lost 1 base and the V segment lost 2 bases, leaving 1 base of the junction unmatched.

The CDR3 spells CASRARQQGTEAFF. In DNA, the CDR3 is TGTGCCAGTAGGGCCCGACAGCAAGGCACTGAAGCTTTCTTT. The chain combines TRBV19 with TRBJ1-1, with D possibly being TRBD1 (5 bases). Germline CDR1 reads LNHDA; CDR2 reads SQIVND (reference sequence). The CDR3 has 14 residues. Trimming removed 6 bases from V and 4 bases from J, with 15 bases in between. The full variable domain, with the rest looked up from reference TRBV19 and TRBJ1-1, is DGGITQSPKYLFRKEGQNVTLSCEQNLNHDAMYWYRQDPGQGLRLIYYSQIVNDFQKGDIAEGYSVSREKKESFPLTVTSAQKNPTAFYLCASRARQQGTEAFFGQGTRLTVV.

V is TRBV2 and J is TRBJ1-6, with TRBD1 as a possible D gene (6 bases). CDR3 length equals 15 residues. The V end lost 7 bases, the J end lost 12 bases, and 22 bases lay between the germline ends. Germline lookup yields CDR1 SNHLY and CDR2 FYNNEI. The CDR3 loop reads CASNNGTGLIGPLHF. DNA for the CDR3: TGTGCCAGCAATAACGGAACAGGGTTGATAGGACCCCTCCACTTT.

This clone was detected a few times. The chain has TRBV7-8 and TRBJ2-1, with D possibly TRBD2 on 5 matching bases. The ends were cut back, 5 bases at V and 2 bases at J, with 16 bases in the middle. Looked up from germline, CDR1 is SGHVS and CDR2 is FQNEAQ. The length of the CDR3 is 16 residues. The chain's CDR3 is CASSTTTGLPYNEQFF. The CDR3 DNA is TGTGCCAGCAGCACAACGACTGGACTCCCCTACAATGAGCAGTTCTTC.

The chain couples TRBV2 to TRBJ2-1, with TRBD2 as a possible D gene (6 bases). Trimming shortened V by 2 bases and J by 6 bases, and 11 bases separated the two germline ends. The CDR3 has 14 amino acids. CDR1 is SNHLY and CDR2 is FYNNEI in the germline V gene. This CDR3 reads CASSELRGINEQFF. As DNA, the CDR3 is TGTGCCAGCAGTGAATTGCGGGGAATCAATGAGCAGTTCTTC.

The rearrangement links TRBV4-1 to TRBJ1-5; D is possibly TRBD1 (6 bases). Germline V gene lookup returns CDR1 MGHRA and CDR2 YSYEKL. V was pared by 2 bases and J by 9 bases, with 14 bases between. This CDR3 comprises 14 residues. The CDR3 is CASSQPFGRGPQHF. The CDR3 DNA reads TGCGCCAGCAGCCAACCCTTCGGCAGGGGGCCCCAGCATTTT.

This sequence joins TRBV5-1 and TRBJ2-7, with D possibly TRBD1 on 5 matching bases. V was trimmed by 4 bases and J by 10 bases, leaving 18 bases between them. Germline loops: CDR1 SGHRS, CDR2 YFSETQ. The CDR3 totals 13 residues. The DNA of the CDR3 is TGCGCCAGCAGCGGAACCACAGGATCTCATCAGTACTTC. It specifies CASSGTTGSHQYF.

The chain couples TRBV6-5 to TRBJ1-1; D unclear. Germline V gene sequence: CDR1 MNHEY, CDR2 SVGAGI. This CDR3 is 12 amino acids long. V was cut by 9 bases and J by 4 bases, with 12 bases left in between. The chain's CDR3 is CASKFGGTEAFF. The CDR3 DNA reads as TGTGCCAGTAAGTTCGGTGGCACTGAAGCTTTCTTT.

The V call is TRBV5-5, the J call TRBJ2-6, with D perhaps TRBD2 (6 bases). The CDR3 runs to 17 residues. Germline CDR1 reads SGHKS; CDR2 reads YYEKEE (reference sequence). Trimming took off 3 bases at V and 4 bases at J, with 17 bases between the two ends. The DNA for the CDR3 is TGTGCCAGCAGCTCGGGGGTTATAAGGGGAGGGGCCAACGTCCTGACTTTC. The encoded protein is CASSSGVIRGGANVLTF.

This clone was detected once. V is TRBV6-5 and J is TRBJ1-5; tentative D call: TRBD1 (5 bases). The CDR3 extends over 15 amino acids. CDR1 is MNHEY, CDR2 SVGAGI, per germline. Trimming took 8 bases from V and 0 from J, leaving 14 bases between them. This CDR3 reads CASSNGGYSNQPQHF. CDR3 coding DNA: TGTGCCAGCTCGAACGGGGGGTATAGCAATCAGCCCCAGCATTTT.

The chain links TRBV28 to TRBJ2-5, with 9 bases aligning to TRBD1. Germline V lookup: CDR1 MDHEN, CDR2 SYDVKM. This CDR3 has 15 residues. Losses at the gene ends were 4 bases for V and 1 base for J; bases not matched to a gene: 4. The CDR3 DNA reads TGTGCCAGCAGTTCGCCGGGACAGGGCCAAGAGACCCAGTACTTC. The encoded protein is CASSSPGQGQETQYF.

The chain joins TRBV19 to TRBJ1-1; the D is unclear. V lost 4 bases, J lost 10 bases, and 13 bases lay in between. The CDR3 sequence is 12 residues long. The V gene's germline CDR1 is LNHDA and CDR2 SQIVND (reference sequence). The CDR3 DNA reads as TGTGCCAGTAGTACCCAATACGGAGGAGCTTTCTTT. This codes for CASSTQYGGAFF. Looking up the rest from reference TRBV19 and TRBJ1-1 gives the full variable domain: DGGITQSPKYLFRKEGQNVTLSCEQNLNHDAMYWYRQDPGQGLRLIYYSQIVNDFQKGDIAEGYSVSREKKESFPLTVTSAQKNPTAFYLCASSTQYGGAFFGQGTRLTVV.

The chain uses TRBV28 and TRBJ1-6; the match to TRBD1 covers 8 bases. V was pared by 5 bases and J by 10 bases, with 7 bases of the junction left unmatched. Per the germline V gene, CDR1 is MDHEN and CDR2 is SYDVKM. This CDR3 region has 14 residues. CDR3 bases: TGTGCCAGCAGTCTGCAGGGGGCTAAGTCACCCCTCCACTTT. This sequence encodes CASSLQGAKSPLHF.

V is TRBV7-8 and J is TRBJ1-5; 7 nucleotides agree with TRBD1. The CDR3 contains 13 residues. Per germline, CDR1 SGHVS and CDR2 FQNEAQ. V shed 5 bases and J 6 bases; nucleotides not matched to a gene: 4. This CDR3 reads CASSQGEGQPQHF. In DNA, the CDR3 is TGTGCCAGCAGCCAGGGGGAGGGTCAGCCCCAGCATTTT. Based on the CDR3 plus reference TRBV7-8 and TRBJ1-5, the full variable domain is GAGVSQSPRYKVAKRGQDVALRCDPISGHVSLFWYQQALGQGPEFLTYFQNEAQLDKSGLPSDRFFAERPEGSVSTLKIQRTQQEDSAVYLCASSQGEGQPQHFGDGTRLSIL.

This clone was seen a handful of times. One end of the junction does not line up with germline, which may come from a read error. This chain uses TRBV19 with TRBJ2-1; unclear D gene. This CDR3 comprises 11 residues. CDR1 LNHDA and CDR2 SQIVND come from the germline V gene (reference sequence). CDR3 amino acids: CASSIYYEQFF. In DNA, the CDR3 is TGTGCCAGTAGTATCTACTATGAGCAGTTCTTC. The full variable domain, completed using reference TRBV19 and TRBJ2-1, is DGGITQSPKYLFRKEGQNVTLSCEQNLNHDAMYWYRQDPGQGLRLIYYSQIVNDFQKGDIAEGYSVSREKKESFPLTVTSAQKNPTAFYLCASSIYYEQFFGPGTRLTVL.

This chain connects TRBV6-6 to TRBJ2-1; D not certain. This CDR3 has 14 residues. The V gene lost 6 bases and the J gene lost 0 bases, with 9 bases spanning the gap. Germline CDR1 MNHNY, CDR2 SVGAGI (reference sequence). The CDR3 nucleotides are TGTGCCAGCAGCAACTCCCTCTCCTACAATGAGCAGTTCTTC. Protein product: CASSNSLSYNEQFF.

CDR3 sequence (DNA): TGTGCCAGCAGGTCGGGACAGGGAATCCAGTACTTC. This codes for CASRSGQGIQYF. The J gene is TRBJ2-5, the V gene TRBV5-4; 9 nucleotides line up with TRBD1. Germline V gives CDR1 SGHNT, CDR2 YYREEE (reference sequence). The CDR3 sequence is 12 residues long. J was trimmed by 10 bases and V by 5 bases; bases with no gene match: 6.

This chain uses TRBV27 with TRBJ1-6, with D perhaps matching TRBD1 (6 bases). With 5 bases removed from V and 10 bases from J, the gap between germline ends came to 18 bases. CDR1 is MNHEY and CDR2 is SMNVEV in the germline V gene (reference sequence). This CDR3 has 15 amino acids. CDR3 bases: TGTGCCAGCAGTCCAACGACAGGCAAGGTATCACCCCTCCACTTT. This translates into CASSPTTGKVSPLHF.

The V and J genes are TRBV28 and TRBJ1-5, with D unclear. Germline V gene sequence: CDR1 MDHEN, CDR2 SYDVKM. This CDR3 region has 16 residues. Between the trimmed V and J ends, which lost 0 bases and 4 bases, there was a span of 13 bases. The CDR3 DNA follows: TGTGCCAGCAGTTTATGGGCGAGGCCTTCGAATCAGCCCCAGCATTTT. This codes for CASSLWARPSNQPQHF.

This chain connects TRBV18 to TRBJ1-4; D ambiguous. The CDR3 length is 14 residues. V dropped 1 base and J dropped 6 bases, with 9 bases sitting between them. Germline V lookup: CDR1 KGHSH, CDR2 LQKENI. The CDR3 nucleotides are TGTGCCAGCTCACCACGGGTTCGGGATGAAAAACTGTTTTTT. Amino acid sequence: CASSPRVRDEKLFF.